This T cell receptor beta chain was recovered during a study of cytomegalovirus exposure and HLA in healthy donors. Study findings and constraints: Available immune exposure information was restricted to CMV serostatus only. Evidence from a later analysis indicated that most CMV-associated TCR beta chains looked HLA-restricted. Investigators reported around 150 TCR beta chains as tied to cytomegalovirus. What TCR beta sequences reportedly achieved was accurate prediction of HLA-A and HLA-B alleles in most subjects.

PCR primers comprised 60 Vbeta and 13 Jbeta primers. Profiling relied on immunoSEQ multiplex PCR, and the TCRdb table lists in-frame clones only, not all of them. The sample holds about 120,000 clones, 55% to 70% seen once. Concerning this clone: Its antigen is still unknown.

The receptor was isolated from a woman aged 25 to 39 in good health and CMV-seronegative. Sequenced sample: PBMCs.

The CDR3: CASSHYLAGGINEQFF. CDR3 DNA: TGTGCCAGCAGCCACTATCTAGCGGGAGGGATCAATGAGCAGTTCTTC. This sequence joins TRBV28 and TRBJ2-1; TRBD2 agrees at 12 bases. This CDR3 has 16 residues. Trimming at V came to 6 bases and at J to 6 bases, leaving 9 bases not matched to a gene. Germline V gene data show CDR1 as MDHEN and CDR2 as SYDVKM.